The clone carrying this TCR beta chain appeared a few times. Its antigen remains unidentified. The data originate from a study of T cells in Graves' hyperthyroidism and ophthalmopathy. Whole-study findings and limits: A model using 13 V-J features told ophthalmopathy apart from stable hyperthyroidism.

The CDR3 runs to 13 residues. With 0 bases removed from V and 3 bases from J, the gap between germline ends came to 6 bases. Germline assignment: CDR1 SGHRS and CDR2 YFSETQ. Regions amplified from RNA transcripts were the TCR beta CDR3 regions. A set of HTBI primers served as the primers for a first-round RT-PCR of the TCR CDR3. A single record per CDR3 protein comes from TCRdb applying MiXCR to the multiplex PCR reads. The table shows 750,000 to 900,000 distinct CDR3 sequences, with about two fifths occurring only once. This clonotype was sampled from a young man with Graves' hyperthyroidism. The chain joins TRBV5-1 to TRBJ2-5, with unresolved D. Sequenced input: blood. CDR3 residues: CASSLAAKETQYF. CDR3 DNA: TGCGCCAGCAGCTTGGCCGCCAAAGAGACCCAGTACTTC.